This paragraph reports one T cell receptor (beta chain). This record comes from a study of blood T cell repertoires in COVID-19. Study-level information: Spain, Italy and the United States supplied samples that represented acute and convalescent COVID-19.

Per the original data handling: Reference gene primer amplification gave nucleated cell count estimates. This table comes from immunoSEQ multiplex PCR, and its TCRdb copy is limited to in-frame clones, with some not included. That table supplies the V and J calls and clone size; D and trimming were determined from the DNA. This table has hundreds of thousands of clones, 88% appearing once. Trimming removed 4 bases from V and 1 base from J, with 17 bases in between. CDR1 is LGHDT and CDR2 is YNNKEL in the germline V gene (reference sequence). The CDR3 is 18 amino acids. The V and J genes are TRBV3-1 (or the pseudogene TRBV3-2) and TRBJ1-6; D perhaps matches TRBD1 (6 bases). The TCR was taken from a woman in her forties or fifties with active or convalescent COVID-19. The sequencing sample was made of peripheral blood. CDR3 residues: CASSRPPVQGSYNSPLHF. CDR3 bases: TGTGCCAGCAGCCGCCCACCCGTACAGGGATCCTATAATTCACCCCTCCACTTT.